This TCR beta chain was identified during a study of T-cell reconstitution after alpha-beta-depleted transplantation in children. This sample's TCRbeta library carried unique molecular identifier barcodes. TCRdb recomputed calls from the PCR reads with MiXCR, one row per CDR3 protein. The table shows around 250,000 distinct CDR3 sequences, with over 8% occurring only once. The V gene's germline CDR1 is SGHRS and CDR2 YFSETQ. This CDR3 is 13 amino acids long. With 0 bases removed from V and 6 bases from J, the gap between germline ends came to 8 bases. Sequencing was performed on PBMCs from the stem cell graft donor, taken from the stem cell graft. The chain combines TRBV5-1 with TRBJ2-3, with TRBD2 as a possible D gene (5 bases). This clonotype was obtained from a human donor who donated a stem cell graft to a child with SCID. The chain's CDR3 is CASSLEAGDTQYF. In DNA, the CDR3 is TGCGCCAGCAGCTTGGAGGCGGGTGATACGCAGTATTTT.